This T cell receptor beta chain derives from a study of blood T cell repertoires in COVID-19. Study context: Acute and convalescent COVID-19 specimens originated in the United States, Italy and Spain.

This clone came up many times. The CDR3 contains 16 residues. Germline assignment: CDR1 LGHDT and CDR2 YNNKEL (reference sequence). The V end lost 0 bases, the J end lost 3 bases, and 12 bases lay between the germline ends. Sequencing was performed with immunoSEQ multiplex PCR; in TCRdb, only in-frame clones are kept and a portion is missing. This sample has approximately 180,000 clones, with under 85% found just once. This clonotype originated in a woman at least 80 years old with acute or convalescent COVID-19. This rearrangement joins TRBV3-1 (or the pseudogene TRBV3-2) to TRBJ1-5, with TRBD1 as a possible D gene (5 bases). The sample consisted of peripheral blood. CDR3 nucleotide sequence: TGTGCCAGCAGCCAAGAAGCCAGGGTTACCAATCAGCCCCAGCATTTT. Its translation is CASSQEARVTNQPQHF.